A single sample is the source of the 12 T cell receptor beta chains below, sequenced in a study of T-cell reconstitution after alpha-beta-depleted transplantation in children. Unique molecular identifiers were incorporated when the TCRbeta library was constructed. TCRdb reprocessed the PCR reads via MiXCR and lists one record per CDR3 protein. The table includes some 600,000 distinct CDR3 sequences, approximately 12% detected once. The sample consisted of PBMCs, mostly from graft donor cells, taken 360 days after TCRalphabeta/CD19-depleted stem cell transplant. Receptors originate from a male patient under 18 who had a stem cell transplant for acute myeloid leukemia, so the T cells may come from the graft donor.

The chain recombines TRBV14 with TRBJ2-2; the match to TRBD2 covers 10 bases. With V trimmed by 0 bases and J by 2 bases, 9 bases remained unmatched. Germline V CDR1 and CDR2: SGHDN, FVKESK. The CDR3 length is 19 residues. As DNA, the CDR3 is TGTGCCAGCAGCCAAGAACTCGGGACTAGCGACATTAACACCGGGGAGCTGTTTTTT. Its translation: CASSQELGTSDINTGELFF.

This clonotype was seen a handful of times. This chain links TRBV27 with TRBJ2-1; 8 positions agree with TRBD1. Per germline, CDR1 MNHEY and CDR2 SMNVEV (reference sequence). This CDR3 is 14 amino acids long. V lost 6 bases and J lost 10; bases outside the gene matches: 11. The CDR3 coding sequence is TGTGCCAGCAGAGGACAGGGTTTGGTTGGCGAGCAGTTCTTC. Its translation: CASRGQGLVGEQFF.

This chain connects TRBV29-1 to TRBJ2-3; 10 bases line up with TRBD2. The V gene's germline CDR1 is SQVTM and CDR2 ANQGSEA. The CDR3 has 16 residues. Losses at the gene ends were 3 bases for V and 0 bases for J; bases not matched to a gene: 6. DNA for the CDR3: TGCAGCGTTGAGGGGTTTAGCGGGAGGAGCACAGATACGCAGTATTTT. Translation gives CSVEGFSGRSTDTQYF.

This clonotype occurred a few times. This chain joins TRBV7-2 and TRBJ2-7, with a possible D match to TRBD1 (5 bases). V gave up 1 base and J gave up 3 bases, with 13 bases separating them. This CDR3 contains 15 residues. Germline values: CDR1 SGHTA, CDR2 FQGNSA. The CDR3 loop reads CASSLVADSLYEQYF. In DNA form, the CDR3 reads TGTGCCAGCAGCTTAGTCGCCGACAGTCTCTACGAGCAGTACTTC. Complete variable domain (other parts from reference TRBV7-2 and TRBJ2-7): GAGVSQSPSNKVTEKGKDVELRCDPISGHTALYWYRQSLGQGLEFLIYFQGNSAPDKSGLPSDRFSAERTGGSVSTLTIQRTQQEDSAVYLCASSLVADSLYEQYFGPGTRLTVT.

This clonotype was counted between two and nine times. The chain couples TRBV24-1 to TRBJ2-1; 9 bases agree with TRBD2. Per the germline V gene, CDR1 is KGHDR and CDR2 is SFDVKD. The CDR3 totals 15 residues. V shed 6 bases and J 6 bases; nucleotides not matched to a gene: 8. The CDR3 region is CATSSPSGRRNEQFF. The CDR3 nucleotides read TGTGCCACCAGTTCTCCCAGCGGGAGGCGCAATGAGCAGTTCTTC.

The chain couples TRBV20-1 to TRBJ2-1; possibly TRBD2 for D (6 bases). CDR3 length: 15 amino acids. The germline CDR1 and CDR2 sequences are DFQATT and SNEGSKA (reference sequence). The CDR3 region is CCAREATRARNEQFF. For the CDR3, the DNA is TGCTGCGCTAGAGAAGCGACTAGAGCTCGAAATGAGCAGTTCTTC.

This clonotype has only a few counts. The chain carries TRBV24-1 and TRBJ2-2; 7 nucleotides agree with TRBD2. V lost 0 bases and J lost 3; bases outside the gene matches: 12. Germline loops: CDR1 KGHDR, CDR2 SFDVKD. This CDR3 comprises 19 residues. DNA for the CDR3: TGTGCCACCAGTGATTTGCTAGTTCCCGGGCTAGCGGACACCGGGGAGCTGTTTTTT. Amino acids: CATSDLLVPGLADTGELFF.

The J gene is TRBJ2-7, the V gene TRBV12-3 or TRBV12-4; possibly TRBD2 for D (6 bases). V lost 5 bases and J 2 bases, leaving 19 bases between the germline ends. This CDR3 region has 16 residues. For the CDR3, the DNA is TGTGCCAGCAGTCATTCGCCAGCGGGCCTCACCTACGAGCAGTACTTC. Translated: CASSHSPAGLTYEQYF.

This clonotype has only a few counts. V and J are TRBV28 and TRBJ2-2, with 15 bases identical to TRBD2. This CDR3 region has 17 residues. Germline V lookup: CDR1 MDHEN, CDR2 SYDVKM. V lost 10 bases to trimming and J lost 1 base; unmatched junction nucleotides: 7. CDR3 DNA: TGTGCCACCCTGGGACTAGCGGGAGGTTTGAACACCGGGGAGCTGTTTTTT. Protein sequence: CATLGLAGGLNTGELFF.

This clonotype was seen at least ten times. This chain uses TRBV3-1 with TRBJ2-5; no firm D call. The germline CDR1 and CDR2 sequences are LGHDT and YNNKEL (reference sequence). V was trimmed by 4 bases and J by 2 bases, leaving 14 bases between them. The CDR3 extends over 15 amino acids. CDR3 protein: CASSRGRALQETQYF. In nucleotides, the CDR3 is TGTGCCAGCAGCCGGGGAAGGGCCCTACAAGAGACCCAGTACTTC.

This clonotype was found a few times. The chain combines TRBV19 with TRBJ1-1, with 9 bases fitting TRBD1. Germline V CDR1 and CDR2: LNHDA, SQIVND (reference sequence). J gave up 4 bases and V 4 bases, and 7 bases lay outside the gene matches. CDR3 length: 15 residues. The CDR3 loop reads CASSTAQGASTEAFF. CDR3 bases: TGTGCCAGTAGTACAGCACAGGGGGCGTCCACTGAAGCTTTCTTT.

This clonotype was seen repeatedly, ten times or more. The chain joins TRBV20-1 to TRBJ2-7, with D possibly matching TRBD1 (5 bases). The CDR3 runs to 14 residues. The V gene lost 1 base and the J gene lost 7 bases, with 17 bases spanning the gap. Germline assignment: CDR1 DFQATT and CDR2 SNEGSKA (reference sequence). Written as DNA, the CDR3 is TGCAGTGCTAGAGCTATAGAAGGGGCTGAAGAGCAGTACTTC. The encoded protein is CSARAIEGAEEQYF.